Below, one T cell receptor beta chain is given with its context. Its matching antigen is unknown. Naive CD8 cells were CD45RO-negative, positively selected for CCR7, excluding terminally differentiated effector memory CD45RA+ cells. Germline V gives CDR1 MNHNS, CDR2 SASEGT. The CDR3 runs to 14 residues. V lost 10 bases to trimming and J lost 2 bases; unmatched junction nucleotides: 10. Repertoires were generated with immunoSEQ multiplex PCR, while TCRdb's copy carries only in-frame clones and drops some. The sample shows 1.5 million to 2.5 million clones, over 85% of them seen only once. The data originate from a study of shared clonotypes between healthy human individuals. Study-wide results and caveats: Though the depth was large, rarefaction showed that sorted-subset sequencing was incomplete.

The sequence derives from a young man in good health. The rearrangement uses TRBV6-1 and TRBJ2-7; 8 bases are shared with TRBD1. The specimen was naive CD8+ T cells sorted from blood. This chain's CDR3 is CAIQDRDRTYEQYF. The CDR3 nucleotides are TGTGCCATTCAGGACCGGGACAGGACCTACGAGCAGTACTTC.